The 20 T cell receptor beta chains in this list originate from one sample, sequenced in a study of CD8 T cells in ankylosing spondylitis. TCRdb re-called the 5' RACE reads through MiXCR, storing one row per CDR3 protein. Of 150,000 to 200,000 distinct CDR3 sequences in the sample, over 10% were seen once. Sequenced material: blood, either unsorted or a sorted T cell fraction (not recorded which). These receptors originate from a male donor with ankylosing spondylitis or in good health (not recorded which).

There are a few counts of this clonotype. The rearrangement joins TRBV29-1 to TRBJ2-7, with a possible D match to TRBD2 (6 bases). Germline-derived CDR1 and CDR2 are SQVTM and ANQGSEA. V lost 5 bases and J lost 6, with 14 bases in between. The CDR3 sequence is 12 residues long. As DNA, the CDR3 is TGCAGCGTTAGGCGGGGAAGCGTCGAGCAGTACTTC. Protein product: CSVRRGSVEQYF.

This clonotype was counted at least ten times. V usage is TRBV5-1 and J usage is TRBJ2-7, with 10 positions matching TRBD2. This CDR3 contains 16 residues. With V trimmed by 1 base and J by 3 bases, 7 bases remained unmatched. CDR1 SGHRS and CDR2 YFSETQ come from the germline V gene. CDR3 in DNA: TGCGCCAGCAGCTTGTCACCTAGCGGGAGTGTCTACGAGCAGTACTTC. Translation: CASSLSPSGSVYEQYF. Full variable domain (rest looked up from reference TRBV5-1 and TRBJ2-7): KAGVTQTPRYLIKTRGQQVTLSCSPISGHRSVSWYQQTPGQGLQFLFEYFSETQRNKGNFPGRFSGRQFSNSRSEMNVSTLELGDSALYLCASSLSPSGSVYEQYFGPGTRLTVT.

V usage is TRBV6-6 and J usage is TRBJ2-5; the D is unclear. Trimming cost V 2 bases and J 7 bases, with 11 bases left between them. The CDR3 is 13 residues long. Germline CDR1 MNHNY, CDR2 SVGAGI (reference sequence). CDR3 nucleotides: TGTGCCAGCAGTTACACCAACCACGTGACCCAGTACTTC. Translation: CASSYTNHVTQYF.

This clonotype was seen a few times. The chain employs TRBV3-1 and TRBJ2-2; D uncertain. There are 13 residues in the CDR3. Germline CDR1 LGHDT, CDR2 YNNKEL (reference sequence). Trimming took 1 base from V and 6 from J, leaving 6 bases between them. The CDR3: CASSQVGPGELFF. The CDR3 DNA follows: TGTGCCAGCAGCCAAGTGGGCCCCGGGGAGCTGTTTTTT.

CDR3 nucleotides: TGTGCCAGCAGCTCCGGACCCTCCGGCACAGATACGCAGTATTTT. It specifies CASSSGPSGTDTQYF. The rearrangement links TRBV11-2 to TRBJ2-3; D ambiguous. CDR3 size: 15 residues. Germline values: CDR1 SGHAT, CDR2 FQNNGV. Trimming removed 4 bases from V and 1 base from J, with 12 bases in between.

This clonotype has just a few counts. V and J are TRBV7-9 and TRBJ2-1, with 8 bases fitting TRBD2. V shed 3 bases, J shed 2 bases, and the junction held 9 bases outside the gene matches. The CDR3 sequence is 17 residues long. Looked up from germline, CDR1 is SEHNR and CDR2 is FQNEAQ (reference sequence). The CDR3 spells CASSLVGGGEPYNEQFF. The CDR3 nucleotides read TGTGCCAGCAGCTTGGTCGGGGGGGGAGAACCCTACAATGAGCAGTTCTTC.

The V call is TRBV11-2, the J call TRBJ2-3; D may be TRBD2 (5 bases). This CDR3 has 13 amino acids. Germline assignment: CDR1 SGHAT and CDR2 FQNNGV. Trimming pared 3 bases from V and 5 bases from J, leaving 9 bases between. The CDR3 DNA reads as TGTGCCAGCAGCTTTGTAGGACTAGATACGCAGTATTTT. Protein: CASSFVGLDTQYF.

This chain joins TRBV12-3 or TRBV12-4 and TRBJ2-2; 10 bases align to TRBD1. V was clipped by 4 bases and J by 7 bases; unmatched bases: 6. The CDR3 has 15 amino acids. CDR3 in DNA: TGTGCCAGCAGTTCTCAGTGGACAGGGGGCGGGGAGCTGTTTTTT. It codes for CASSSQWTGGGELFF.

This clonotype was observed at least ten times. The J gene is TRBJ1-1, the V gene TRBV19; possibly TRBD1 for D (6 bases). The CDR3 runs 14 residues. CDR1 LNHDA and CDR2 SQIVND come from the germline V gene (reference sequence). V was shortened by 5 bases and J by 1 base, with 11 bases between the two germline ends. CDR3 loop: CASSWGRGNTEAFF. CDR3 nucleotide sequence: TGTGCCAGTAGTTGGGGCAGGGGGAACACTGAAGCTTTCTTT.

CDR3 nucleotides: TGTGCCACCAGTGATGGGCGAATCCAAGAGACCCAGTACTTC. As protein: CATSDGRIQETQYF. The chain employs TRBV24-1 and TRBJ2-5; D uncertain. This CDR3 contains 14 residues. Germline values: CDR1 KGHDR, CDR2 SFDVKD. Trimming stripped 3 bases from V and 1 base from J, with 8 bases between.

This clonotype occurred a few times. The chain uses TRBV5-1 and TRBJ2-7, with 8 bases fitting TRBD1. V was clipped by 5 bases and J by 3 bases; unmatched bases: 10. Looked up from germline, CDR1 is SGHRS and CDR2 is YFSETQ. The CDR3 totals 15 residues. CDR3 in DNA: TGCGCCAGCAGTCTCGGCGGGACAGGAATCTACGAGCAGTACTTC. This gives the protein CASSLGGTGIYEQYF.

This clonotype was counted at least ten times. The chain has TRBV12-3 or TRBV12-4 and TRBJ2-1; TRBD2 matches 7 bases. The V and J ends lost 3 bases and 8 bases, in that order; junction bases with no gene match: 7. This CDR3 has 14 residues. CDR3 sequence (DNA): TGTGCCAGCAGTTTCATGGGACTAACGTATGAGCAGTTCTTC. Protein sequence: CASSFMGLTYEQFF.

J is TRBJ2-7 and V is TRBV7-6; D unclear. The CDR3 runs 13 residues. Germline CDR1 reads SGHVS; CDR2 reads FNYEAQ. Trimming stripped 0 bases from V and 6 bases from J, with 9 bases between. The CDR3 spells CASSLAQSAEQYF. CDR3 nucleotides: TGTGCCAGCAGCTTAGCGCAGAGTGCCGAGCAGTACTTC. Filled out from reference TRBV7-6 and TRBJ2-7, the complete variable domain reads GAGVSQSPRYKVTKRGQDVALRCDPISGHVSLYWYRQALGQGPEFLTYFNYEAQQDKSGLPNDRFSAERPEGSISTLTIQRTEQRDSAMYRCASSLAQSAEQYFGPGTRLTVT.

The rearrangement uses TRBV5-1 and TRBJ2-7; 10 nucleotides match TRBD1. The CDR3 spans 14 residues. CDR1 and CDR2 (germline): SGHRS, YFSETQ. The V gene end was trimmed by 4 bases and the J gene end by 4 bases; junction bases not matched to a gene: 5. The CDR3 DNA follows: TGCGCCAGCAGCCACGGGACAGGGGAGTACGAGCAGTACTTC. Its translation: CASSHGTGEYEQYF.

On this clonotype: A read error may produce the germline difference seen at one junction end. V is TRBV20-1 and J is TRBJ2-7, with D maybe TRBD2 (5 bases). Per the germline V gene, CDR1 is DFQATT and CDR2 is SNEGSKA (reference sequence). CDR3 length: 15 residues. CDR3 protein: CCARADGPLSYEQYF. The CDR3 DNA reads as TGCTGTGCTAGAGCGGACGGGCCCCTGTCCTACGAGCAGTACTTC.

This clonotype has just a few counts. The V gene is TRBV19, the J gene TRBJ2-7; 7 nucleotides agree with TRBD1. The V gene end was trimmed by 5 bases and the J gene end by 2 bases; junction bases not matched to a gene: 6. From germline, CDR1 is LNHDA and CDR2 SQIVND (reference sequence). The CDR3 contains 14 residues. DNA of the CDR3: TGTGCCAGTAGTGTCCGGGACAGTGCCTACGAGCAGTACTTC. It specifies CASSVRDSAYEQYF.

A few counts support this clonotype. The chain combines TRBV21-1 with TRBJ2-6; the tabulated D call, TRBD1, remains unverified against the DNA. TRBV21-1 is a recognized pseudogene. This CDR3 is built from 16 residues. CDR3 loop: CASKLGGRAGANVLTF. CDR3 DNA sequence: TGTGCCAGCAAGTTAGGGGGTAGAGCTGGGGCCAACGTCCTGACTTTC.

This clonotype showed up many times. The chain joins TRBV13 to TRBJ2-1, with 9 bases identical to TRBD2. The germline gives CDR1 PRHDT, CDR2 FYEKMQ (reference sequence). Losses at the gene ends were 4 bases for V and 1 base for J; bases not matched to a gene: 2. The CDR3 has 15 residues. CDR3 nucleotides: TGTGCCAGCAGCTCAGCGGGGGGATCCTACAATGAGCAGTTCTTC. Amino acids: CASSSAGGSYNEQFF.

This clonotype has more than one count but fewer than ten. This chain joins TRBV27 and TRBJ2-7; perhaps TRBD1 as D (5 bases). The CDR3 contains 13 residues. Germline V gene data show CDR1 as MNHEY and CDR2 as SMNVEV (reference sequence). V was cut by 7 bases and J by 2 bases, with 12 bases left in between. Here the CDR3 DNA reads TGTGCCAGCAAGGGGCCGGAGCCCTACGAGCAGTACTTC. Translated, it gives CASKGPEPYEQYF.

The table lists this clonotype with a few counts. The CDR3 DNA follows: TGTGCCAGCAGCTTAAGTTGGGCGAGCTCCTACAATGAGCAGTTCTTC. Its translation is CASSLSWASSYNEQFF. V gene TRBV7-9 combines with J gene TRBJ2-1, with D unresolved. The CDR3 covers 16 residues. V was trimmed by 2 bases and J by 0 bases, leaving 11 bases between them. The V gene's germline CDR1 is SEHNR and CDR2 FQNEAQ (reference sequence).